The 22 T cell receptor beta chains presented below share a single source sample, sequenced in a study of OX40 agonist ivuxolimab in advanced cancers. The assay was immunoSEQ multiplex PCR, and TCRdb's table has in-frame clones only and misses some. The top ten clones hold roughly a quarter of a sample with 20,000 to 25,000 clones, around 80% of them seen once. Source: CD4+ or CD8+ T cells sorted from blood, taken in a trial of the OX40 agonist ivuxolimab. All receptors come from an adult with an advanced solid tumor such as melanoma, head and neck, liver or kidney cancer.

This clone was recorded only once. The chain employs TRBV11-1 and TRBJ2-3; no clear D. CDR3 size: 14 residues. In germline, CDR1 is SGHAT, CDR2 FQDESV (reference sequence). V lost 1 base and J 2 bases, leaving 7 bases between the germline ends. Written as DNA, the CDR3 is TGTGCCAGCAGCTTAGACACCAACACAGATACGCAGTATTTT. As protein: CASSLDTNTDTQYF.

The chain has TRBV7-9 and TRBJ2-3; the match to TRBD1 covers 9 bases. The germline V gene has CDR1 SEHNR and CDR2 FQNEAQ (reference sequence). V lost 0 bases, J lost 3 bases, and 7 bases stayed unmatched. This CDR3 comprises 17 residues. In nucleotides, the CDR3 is TGTGCCAGCAGCTTAGCCCTGGACAGGGGTAGAACAGATACGCAGTATTTT. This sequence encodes CASSLALDRGRTDTQYF.

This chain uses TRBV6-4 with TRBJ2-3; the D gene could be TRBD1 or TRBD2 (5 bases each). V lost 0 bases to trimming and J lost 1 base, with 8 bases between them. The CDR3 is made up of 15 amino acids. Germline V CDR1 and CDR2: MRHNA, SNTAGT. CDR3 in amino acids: CASSDSQGGTDTQYF. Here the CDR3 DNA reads TGTGCCAGCAGTGACTCGCAGGGAGGCACAGATACGCAGTATTTT.

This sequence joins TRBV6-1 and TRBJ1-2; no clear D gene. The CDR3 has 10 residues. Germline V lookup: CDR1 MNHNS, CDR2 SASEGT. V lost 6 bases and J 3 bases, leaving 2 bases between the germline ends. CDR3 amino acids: CASRYYGYTF. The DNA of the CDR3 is TGTGCCAGCAGGTACTATGGCTACACCTTC.

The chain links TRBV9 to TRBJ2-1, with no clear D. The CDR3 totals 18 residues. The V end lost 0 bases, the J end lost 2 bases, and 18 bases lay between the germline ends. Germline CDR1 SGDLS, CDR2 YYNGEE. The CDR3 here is CASSVALEQRTAYNEQFF. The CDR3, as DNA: TGTGCCAGCAGCGTAGCCCTAGAACAACGGACGGCCTACAATGAGCAGTTCTTC.

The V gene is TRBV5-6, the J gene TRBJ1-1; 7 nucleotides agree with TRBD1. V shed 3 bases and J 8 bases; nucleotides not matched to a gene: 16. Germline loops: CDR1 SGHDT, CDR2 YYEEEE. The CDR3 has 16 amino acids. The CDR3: CASSSLNFRQGGEAFF. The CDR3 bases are TGTGCCAGCAGCTCCCTTAACTTTAGACAGGGCGGAGAAGCTTTCTTT.

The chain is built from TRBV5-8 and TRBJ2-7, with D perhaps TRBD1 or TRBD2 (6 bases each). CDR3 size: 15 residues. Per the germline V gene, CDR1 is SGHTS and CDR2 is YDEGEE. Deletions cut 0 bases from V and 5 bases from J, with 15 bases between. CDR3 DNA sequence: TGTGCCAGCAGCTTGGAACTCAAAAGGGGGGACGAGCAGTACTTC. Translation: CASSLELKRGDEQYF.

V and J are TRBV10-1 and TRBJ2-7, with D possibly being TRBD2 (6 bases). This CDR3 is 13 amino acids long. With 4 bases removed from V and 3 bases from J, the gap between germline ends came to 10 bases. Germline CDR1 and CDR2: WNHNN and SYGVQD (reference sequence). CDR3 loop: CASSGGGSYEQYF. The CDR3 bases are TGCGCCAGCAGTGGCGGAGGGAGCTACGAGCAGTACTTC.

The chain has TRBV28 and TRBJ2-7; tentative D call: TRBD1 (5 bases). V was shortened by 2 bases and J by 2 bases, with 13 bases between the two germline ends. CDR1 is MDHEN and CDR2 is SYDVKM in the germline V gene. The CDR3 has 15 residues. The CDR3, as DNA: TGTGCCAGCAGTTTAGGGCAGGGTCCGGCCTACGAGCAGTACTTC. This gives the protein CASSLGQGPAYEQYF.

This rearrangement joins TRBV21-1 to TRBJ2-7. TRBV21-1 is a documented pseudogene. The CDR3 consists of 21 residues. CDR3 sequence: CASSKRKRGARFPSAAYEQYF. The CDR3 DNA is TGTGCCAGCAGCAAAAGGAAGAGGGGGGCGCGTTTCCCCTCTGCAGCCTACGAGCAGTACTTC.

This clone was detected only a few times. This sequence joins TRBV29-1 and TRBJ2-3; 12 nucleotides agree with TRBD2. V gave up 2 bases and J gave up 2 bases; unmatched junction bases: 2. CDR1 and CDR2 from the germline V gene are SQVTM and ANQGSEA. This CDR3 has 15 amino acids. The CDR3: CSVELAGGPTDTQYF. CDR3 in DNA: TGCAGCGTTGAACTAGCGGGAGGGCCCACAGATACGCAGTATTTT.

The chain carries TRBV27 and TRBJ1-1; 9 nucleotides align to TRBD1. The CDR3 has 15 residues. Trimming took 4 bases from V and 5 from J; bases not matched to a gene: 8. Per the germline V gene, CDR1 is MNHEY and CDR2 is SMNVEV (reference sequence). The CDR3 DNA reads TGTGCCAGCAGTTCGCCCGGGACAGGGCAAACTGAAGCTTTCTTT. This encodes CASSSPGTGQTEAFF.

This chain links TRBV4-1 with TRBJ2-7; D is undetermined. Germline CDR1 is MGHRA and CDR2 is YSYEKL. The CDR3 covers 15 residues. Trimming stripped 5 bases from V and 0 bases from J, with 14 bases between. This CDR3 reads CASSAKDGSSYEQYF. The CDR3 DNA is TGCGCCAGCAGCGCCAAGGACGGTAGCTCCTACGAGCAGTACTTC.

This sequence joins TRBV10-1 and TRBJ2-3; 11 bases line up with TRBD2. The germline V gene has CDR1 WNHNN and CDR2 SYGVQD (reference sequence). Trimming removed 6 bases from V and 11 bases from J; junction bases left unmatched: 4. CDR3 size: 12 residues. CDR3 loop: CASRFGTSGQYF. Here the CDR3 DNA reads TGCGCCAGCAGATTTGGGACTAGCGGGCAGTATTTT.

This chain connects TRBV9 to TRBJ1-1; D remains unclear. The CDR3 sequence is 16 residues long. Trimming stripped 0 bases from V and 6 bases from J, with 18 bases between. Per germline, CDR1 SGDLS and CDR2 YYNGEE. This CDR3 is CASSVDDPGSGSEAFF. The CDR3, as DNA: TGTGCCAGCAGCGTAGATGATCCGGGTAGTGGCTCTGAAGCTTTCTTT.

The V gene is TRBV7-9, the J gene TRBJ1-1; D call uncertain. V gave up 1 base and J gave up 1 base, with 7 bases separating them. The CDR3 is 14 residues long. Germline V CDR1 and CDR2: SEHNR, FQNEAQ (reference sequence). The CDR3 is CASSLDQANTEAFF. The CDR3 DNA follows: TGTGCCAGCAGCTTAGACCAGGCGAACACTGAAGCTTTCTTT.

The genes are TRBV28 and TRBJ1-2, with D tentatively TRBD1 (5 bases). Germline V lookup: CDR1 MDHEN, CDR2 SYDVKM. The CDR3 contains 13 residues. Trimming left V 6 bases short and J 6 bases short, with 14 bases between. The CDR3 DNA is TGTGCCAGCAGCCCCTCAGGGTTTAATGGCTACACCTTC. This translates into CASSPSGFNGYTF.

This chain's CDR3 is CASSRVEVPGANVLTF. CDR3 bases: TGTGCCAGCAGTCGAGTCGAAGTTCCCGGGGCCAACGTCCTGACTTTC. The gene calls are TRBV27 and TRBJ2-6; D remains unclear. Per the germline V gene, CDR1 is MNHEY and CDR2 is SMNVEV (reference sequence). The CDR3 contains 16 residues. The ends were cut back, 5 bases at V and 4 bases at J, with 15 bases in the middle.

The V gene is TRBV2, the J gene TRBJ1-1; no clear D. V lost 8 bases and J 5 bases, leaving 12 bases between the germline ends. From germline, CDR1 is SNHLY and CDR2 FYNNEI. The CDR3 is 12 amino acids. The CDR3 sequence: CASGWGGTEAFF. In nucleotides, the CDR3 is TGTGCCAGCGGCTGGGGAGGGACTGAAGCTTTCTTT. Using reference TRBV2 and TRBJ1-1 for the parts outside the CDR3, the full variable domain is EPEVTQTPSHQVTQMGQEVILRCVPISNHLYFYWYRQILGQKVEFLVSFYNNEISEKSEIFDDQFSVERPDGSNFTLKIRSTKLEDSAMYFCASGWGGTEAFFGQGTRLTVV.

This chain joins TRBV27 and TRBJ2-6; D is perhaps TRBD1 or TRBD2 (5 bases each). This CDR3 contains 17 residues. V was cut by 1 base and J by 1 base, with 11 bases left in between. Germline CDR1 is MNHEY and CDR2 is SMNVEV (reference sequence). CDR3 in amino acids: CASSLLGRSSGANVLTF. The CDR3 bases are TGTGCCAGCAGTTTATTGGGACGGTCGTCTGGGGCCAACGTCCTGACTTTC.

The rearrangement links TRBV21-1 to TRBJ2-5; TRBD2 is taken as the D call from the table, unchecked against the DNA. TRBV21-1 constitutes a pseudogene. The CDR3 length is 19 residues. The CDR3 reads CASSNEGFPTSGRLETQYF. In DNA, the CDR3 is TGTGCCAGCAGCAATGAGGGGTTTCCTACTAGCGGGAGGCTCGAGACCCAGTACTTC.

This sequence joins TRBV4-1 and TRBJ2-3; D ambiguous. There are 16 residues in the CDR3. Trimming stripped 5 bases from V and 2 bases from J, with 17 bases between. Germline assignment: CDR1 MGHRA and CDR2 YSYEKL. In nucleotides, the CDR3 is TGCGCCAGCAGCTACCTCGACGGAGAGCCCACAGATACGCAGTATTTT. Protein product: CASSYLDGEPTDTQYF.